This T cell receptor beta chain originates from a study of shared T cell receptors in the human thymus. Assay used: immunoSEQ multiplex PCR; TCRdb lists only in-frame clones, some missing. The data contain hundreds of thousands of clones, roughly 90% of them singletons. This clone appeared a single time. This CDR3 is 18 amino acids long. The V and J ends lost 4 bases and 3 bases, in that order; junction bases with no gene match: 14. The germline CDR1 and CDR2 sequences are MGHRA and YSYEKL. This same sample was also part of a study on human thymus T cells. That investigation notes: Healthy Finnish infants undergoing corrective surgery for congenital heart defects provided the donor material. Thymus was obtained from resections taken during corrective heart surgery. Related research described thymic repertoires that were highly overlapping among unrelated individuals.

Sequencing was performed on thymocytes. The chain combines TRBV4-1 with TRBJ1-2; the match to TRBD1 covers 10 bases. This TCR was recovered from a boy under two years old with a congenital heart defect. CDR3 amino acids: CASSPRQGALVADYGYTF. CDR3 nucleotide sequence: TGCGCCAGCAGCCCGCGACAGGGGGCGCTCGTAGCAGACTATGGCTACACCTTC.